Each of the 26 T cell receptor beta chains below was sequenced from the same sample in a study of blood T cell repertoires in COVID-19. Only in-frame clones appear in the TCRdb table, and some are missing; sequencing was by immunoSEQ multiplex PCR. The sample yields about 90,000 clones, approximately 90% seen once. The material sequenced was peripheral blood. All receptors derive from a male donor with acute or convalescent COVID-19.

This sequence joins TRBV24-1 and TRBJ2-5, with TRBD1 identical over 7 bases. CDR3 length: 18 residues. Per germline, CDR1 KGHDR and CDR2 SFDVKD. The V gene end was trimmed by 0 bases and the J gene end by 1 base; junction bases not matched to a gene: 10. The CDR3 region has the DNA TGTGCCACCAGTGATTTGTTTAGGGGGCGAGCCCCCCAAGAGACCCAGTACTTC. Translation gives CATSDLFRGRAPQETQYF.

The CDR3 spells CASRPKDRERLTPHSNQPQHF. CDR3 coding DNA: TGTGCCAGCAGGCCCAAGGACAGGGAGAGACTTACTCCCCATAGCAATCAGCCCCAGCATTTT. This chain links TRBV3-1 (or the pseudogene TRBV3-2) with TRBJ1-5; TRBD1 agrees at 8 bases. The germline gives CDR1 LGHDT, CDR2 YNNKEL (reference sequence). The CDR3 extends over 21 amino acids. V lost 6 bases and J lost 0; bases outside the gene matches: 22.

V and J are TRBV3-1 (or the pseudogene TRBV3-2) and TRBJ1-1; D not resolved. Trimming removed 4 bases from V and 1 base from J, with 7 bases in between. The CDR3 spans 13 residues. The V gene's germline CDR1 is LGHDT and CDR2 YNNKEL (reference sequence). The CDR3 DNA reads as TGTGCCAGCAGCCCAGCGACGAACACTGAAGCTTTCTTT. It translates to CASSPATNTEAFF.

The sample holds one count of this clone. The chain carries TRBV7-9 and TRBJ2-5, with D unresolved. The CDR3 totals 14 residues. The V end was cut by 0 bases, the J end by 3 bases, with 8 bases between. CDR1 SEHNR and CDR2 FQNEAQ come from the germline V gene (reference sequence). CDR3 residues: CASSLAGPEETQYF. CDR3 nucleotide sequence: TGTGCCAGCAGCTTAGCGGGCCCGGAAGAGACCCAGTACTTC.

The chain recombines TRBV5-1 with TRBJ2-2, with TRBD1 identical over 8 bases. The CDR3 length is 16 residues. V lost 3 bases to trimming and J lost 0 bases; unmatched junction nucleotides: 4. In germline, CDR1 is SGHRS, CDR2 YFSETQ. The CDR3 DNA sequence: TGCGCCAGCAGCTCCCCGGACAGGGCGAACACCGGGGAGCTGTTTTTT. Protein product: CASSSPDRANTGELFF.

The count of this clone is one. The chain employs TRBV6-5 and TRBJ2-3; 8 bases align to TRBD1. The CDR3 totals 13 residues. Germline V gives CDR1 MNHEY, CDR2 SVGAGI. V gave up 11 bases and J gave up 2 bases; unmatched junction bases: 6. CDR3 residues: CAGGQEFTDTQYF. The CDR3 DNA reads TGTGCCGGGGGACAGGAGTTCACAGATACGCAGTATTTT.

The V call is TRBV7-9, the J call TRBJ1-2; 8 nucleotides agree with TRBD1. The germline CDR1 and CDR2 sequences are SEHNR and FQNEAQ (reference sequence). After removal of 3 bases from V and 4 bases from J, the junction contained 1 base not matched to a gene. The CDR3 loop spans 13 amino acids. In DNA form, the CDR3 reads TGTGCCAGCAGCTTCACAGGGGGCTATGGCTACACCTTC. Amino acids: CASSFTGGYGYTF.

To note about this clone: At one of its ends the junction is not consistent with the germline gene, which may arise from a read error. The rearrangement uses TRBV5-1 and TRBJ2-3; a possible D gene is TRBD2 (7 bases). The germline gives CDR1 SGHRS, CDR2 YFSETQ. This CDR3 has 15 residues. Here the CDR3 reads CARSGGGASTDTQYF. The CDR3 region has the DNA TGCGCCCGCAGCGGAGGGGGGGCTAGCACAGATACGCAGTATTTT.

The chain joins TRBV6-5 to TRBJ2-3, with 8 nucleotides matching TRBD1. The V and J ends lost 5 bases and 0 bases, in that order; junction bases with no gene match: 4. This CDR3 contains 15 residues. Germline loops: CDR1 MNHEY, CDR2 SVGAGI. The CDR3 is CASSHDRGSTDTQYF. CDR3 coding DNA: TGTGCCAGCAGTCATGACAGGGGTAGCACAGATACGCAGTATTTT.

The J gene is TRBJ1-1, the V gene TRBV7-9; D is undetermined. Trimming pared 2 bases from V and 0 bases from J, leaving 7 bases between. Germline assignment: CDR1 SEHNR and CDR2 FQNEAQ (reference sequence). The CDR3 consists of 14 residues. The CDR3, as DNA: TGTGCCAGCAGCTTACAGGTCATGAACACTGAAGCTTTCTTT. As protein: CASSLQVMNTEAFF.

V and J are TRBV11-1 and TRBJ1-2; 8 bases map to TRBD1. V was pared by 5 bases and J by 2 bases, with 4 bases of the junction left unmatched. This CDR3 is 14 amino acids long. Germline CDR1 SGHAT, CDR2 FQDESV (reference sequence). CDR3 region: CASSPRTGNYGYTF. CDR3 DNA: TGTGCCAGCAGCCCCCGGACAGGGAACTATGGCTACACCTTC.

The chain uses TRBV25-1 and TRBJ1-4; the D is unclear. Germline V lookup: CDR1 MGHDK, CDR2 SYGVNS. Trimming pared 2 bases from V and 3 bases from J, leaving 7 bases between. The CDR3 runs to 14 residues. The CDR3 loop is CASSEASANEKLFF. The CDR3 coding sequence is TGTGCCAGCAGTGAAGCCAGTGCTAATGAAAAACTGTTTTTT.

This sequence joins TRBV6-5 and TRBJ2-3, with 8 nucleotides matching TRBD1. V shed 7 bases, J shed 1 base, and the junction held 7 bases outside the gene matches. CDR1 and CDR2 (germline): MNHEY, SVGAGI. This CDR3 is built from 15 residues. The CDR3 is CASTATGGGTDTQYF. CDR3 DNA sequence: TGTGCCAGCACCGCAACAGGGGGTGGCACAGATACGCAGTATTTT.

The chain is built from TRBV28 and TRBJ1-5, with 7 positions matching TRBD1. CDR1 is MDHEN and CDR2 is SYDVKM in the germline V gene. V trimming: 6 bases; J trimming: 7 bases; junction bases outside the gene matches: 12. This CDR3 has 15 residues. The CDR3 DNA sequence: TGTGCCAGCAGCTGGGGGTACAGGGGTGACCAGCCCCAGCATTTT. Amino acid sequence: CASSWGYRGDQPQHF.

The count of this clone is one. The genes are TRBV2 and TRBJ1-5; a weak D match, TRBD1 (5 bases). The germline V gene encodes CDR1 SNHLY and CDR2 FYNNEI. The CDR3 consists of 15 residues. Trimming shortened V by 7 bases and J by 5 bases, and 18 bases separated the two germline ends. The CDR3 protein is CASTTDSGGDQPQHF. The CDR3 nucleotides read TGTGCCAGCACAACAGACTCGGGAGGGGATCAGCCCCAGCATTTT.

The chain recombines TRBV27 with TRBJ1-6; TRBD1 is a possible D gene (5 bases). With 8 bases removed from V and 9 bases from J, the gap between germline ends came to 14 bases. Germline loops: CDR1 MNHEY, CDR2 SMNVEV (reference sequence). There are 13 residues in the CDR3. CDR3 region: CASLWWGVSPLHF. In nucleotides, the CDR3 is TGTGCCAGCCTCTGGTGGGGGGTTTCACCCCTCCACTTT.

The rearrangement joins TRBV28 to TRBJ1-2; the D is unclear. Germline lookup yields CDR1 MDHEN and CDR2 SYDVKM. The CDR3 is made up of 13 amino acids. For the CDR3, the DNA is TGTGCTACCCCGGGTCCGCGTACCTATGGCTACACCTTC. Translating it yields CATPGPRTYGYTF.

This chain connects TRBV28 to TRBJ2-2; the match to TRBD1 covers 8 bases. This CDR3 is 15 amino acids long. The J segment lost 6 bases and the V segment lost 1 base, leaving 4 bases of the junction unmatched. The germline V gene encodes CDR1 MDHEN and CDR2 SYDVKM. CDR3 sequence (DNA): TGTGCCAGCAGTTTATCAGGGGGCGGGGCCGGGGAGCTGTTTTTT. Amino acid sequence: CASSLSGGGAGELFF. Filled out from reference TRBV28 and TRBJ2-2, the complete variable domain reads DVKVTQSSRYLVKRTGEKVFLECVQDMDHENMFWYRQDPGLGLRLIYFSYDVKMKEKGDIPEGYSVSREKKERFSLILESASTNQTSMYLCASSLSGGGAGELFFGEGSRLTVL.

V is TRBV19 and J is TRBJ1-3; D is ambiguous. The V end lost 5 bases, the J end lost 0 bases, and 11 bases lay between the germline ends. This CDR3 is built from 15 residues. Per germline, CDR1 LNHDA and CDR2 SQIVND (reference sequence). The chain's CDR3 is CASSVRRDSGNTIYF. CDR3 nucleotides: TGTGCCAGTAGTGTCCGACGGGACTCTGGAAACACCATATATTTT. Filled out from reference TRBV19 and TRBJ1-3, the complete variable domain reads DGGITQSPKYLFRKEGQNVTLSCEQNLNHDAMYWYRQDPGQGLRLIYYSQIVNDFQKGDIAEGYSVSREKKESFPLTVTSAQKNPTAFYLCASSVRRDSGNTIYFGEGSWLTVV.

The chain combines TRBV19 with TRBJ2-1; 10 bases are a match to TRBD1. Looked up from germline, CDR1 is LNHDA and CDR2 is SQIVND (reference sequence). J was trimmed by 7 bases and V by 1 base; bases with no gene match: 4. The CDR3 totals 15 residues. CDR3 bases: TGTGCCAGTAGTATAGGGGGACAGGGGCTGAATGAGCAGTTCTTC. Its translation: CASSIGGQGLNEQFF.

This rearrangement joins TRBV14 to TRBJ1-4; D is possibly TRBD1 (5 bases). CDR3 length: 19 amino acids. The germline V gene encodes CDR1 SGHDN and CDR2 FVKESK. Trimming shortened V by 5 bases and J by 0 bases, and 22 bases separated the two germline ends. CDR3 DNA: TGTGCCAGCAGCGTCGGCTTCAACAGGCGCTCCGCAACTAATGAAAAACTGTTTTTT. It translates to CASSVGFNRRSATNEKLFF.

The V call is TRBV19, the J call TRBJ1-3, with D perhaps TRBD1 (5 bases). The germline V and J ends were trimmed by 5 bases and 1 base, with 12 bases remaining between them. Germline V gives CDR1 LNHDA, CDR2 SQIVND (reference sequence). This CDR3 region has 15 residues. CDR3 sequence (DNA): TGTGCCAGTAGTCCCGGAGGGGTGTCTGGAAACACCATATATTTT. It is translated as CASSPGGVSGNTIYF. The whole variable domain, filled in from reference TRBV19 and TRBJ1-3, reads DGGITQSPKYLFRKEGQNVTLSCEQNLNHDAMYWYRQDPGQGLRLIYYSQIVNDFQKGDIAEGYSVSREKKESFPLTVTSAQKNPTAFYLCASSPGGVSGNTIYFGEGSWLTVV.

The chain combines TRBV29-1 with TRBJ2-2, with TRBD1 matching 7 bases. The CDR3 spans 14 residues. The V and J ends lost 6 bases and 0 bases, in that order; junction bases with no gene match: 4. CDR1 SQVTM and CDR2 ANQGSEA come from the germline V gene. The CDR3 coding sequence is TGCAGCGTGGGACAGCGGTCGAACACCGGGGAGCTGTTTTTT. It encodes CSVGQRSNTGELFF.

CDR3 bases: TGTGCCAGCAGCTTAGATGAGAACAGGGGGTCCACTTTCTTT. Encoded protein: CASSLDENRGSTFF. This rearrangement joins TRBV11-2 to TRBJ1-1; 8 nucleotides match TRBD1. Per the germline V gene, CDR1 is SGHAT and CDR2 is FQNNGV. Losses at the gene ends were 0 bases for V and 12 bases for J; bases not matched to a gene: 9. The CDR3 consists of 14 residues.

V and J are TRBV19 and TRBJ2-7; TRBD1 matches 7 bases. Per germline, CDR1 LNHDA and CDR2 SQIVND (reference sequence). The CDR3 covers 14 residues. V lost 5 bases, J lost 2 bases, and 6 bases stayed unmatched. CDR3 sequence reads: CASSGAGGPYEQYF. CDR3 bases: TGTGCCAGTAGTGGGGCAGGGGGACCCTACGAGCAGTACTTC.

The chain carries TRBV18 and TRBJ1-1, with 7 bases matching TRBD1. The J segment lost 4 bases and the V segment lost 2 bases, leaving 7 bases of the junction unmatched. The CDR3 loop spans 15 amino acids. Germline-derived CDR1 and CDR2 are KGHSH and LQKENI. The CDR3 here is CASSPIGGAGTEAFF. As DNA, the CDR3 is TGTGCCAGCTCACCAATAGGGGGCGCGGGCACTGAAGCTTTCTTT. The full variable domain, rest sourced from reference TRBV18 and TRBJ1-1, is NAGVMQNPRHLVRRRGQEARLRCSPMKGHSHVYWYRQLPEEGLKFMVYLQKENIIDESGMPKERFSAEFPKEGPSILRIQQVVRGDSAAYFCASSPIGGAGTEAFFGQGTRLTVV.